This T cell receptor (beta chain) was sequenced for a study of blood T cells in healthy people across ages. This CDR3 has 15 amino acids. Germline loops: CDR1 SGHDT, CDR2 YYEEEE. The V end was cut by 2 bases, the J end by 0 bases, with 10 bases between. This clonotype was observed once. Together with a sample-barcoded 5' primer, a J-beta primer mix was included in a second PCR lasting roughly 6 to 12 cycles. TCRdb reprocessed the 5' RACE reads with MiXCR, giving one entry per CDR3 protein. This sample has 650,000 to 800,000 distinct CDR3 sequences, with approximately 52% found just once. V usage is TRBV5-6 and J usage is TRBJ2-3; either TRBD1 or TRBD2 may supply D (5 bases each). The TCR was taken from an elderly woman in good health. Sequenced input: blood. In DNA form, the CDR3 reads TGTGCCAGCAGCTTTCTGGGGGATAGCACAGATACGCAGTATTTT. It specifies CASSFLGDSTDTQYF.